Listed below are T cell receptor beta chains from one sample, sequenced in a study of cytomegalovirus exposure and HLA in healthy donors. Measured with immunoSEQ multiplex PCR; TCRdb has only the in-frame clones, and not every one. The table includes under 200,000 clones, approximately 84% detected once. Sample: PBMCs. Receptors originate from a woman aged 50 to 60 in good health and CMV-seropositive. The CDR3 runs from the conserved cysteine through the conserved F or W. A D gene is named only where the DNA matches it firmly. The listing skips clone size in some rows; elsewhere it reads once, few, many or a size class.

TGTGCCAGCAGTTTAAGGGGCTACGGGGAGCTGTTTTTT CASSLRGYGELFF . TRBJ2-2 few TRBV27
TGTGCCAGCTCACCAGGACTAGCGGGATTAGAGACCCAGTACTTC CASSPGLAGLETQYF TRBD2 TRBJ2-5 few TRBV18
TGTGCCAGGGCGAGTGAGGACAGGGCGTCCTGCAATGAGCAGTTCTTC CARASEDRASCNEQFF TRBD1 TRBJ2-1 . TRBV5-3
TGTGCCAGCACCCCACCCCTAGCGGAGACCACAGATACGCAGTATTTT CASTPPLAETTDTQYF TRBD2 TRBJ2-3 . TRBV7-9
TGTGCCAGCAGCTCCCACGCCAGCGGGAGTCGGGAGCAGTACTTC CASSSHASGSREQYF TRBD2 TRBJ2-7 . TRBV7-8
TGTGCCAGCAGCCGCCCTAGGGGGTTGAGCTATGGCTACACCTTC CASSRPRGLSYGYTF . TRBJ1-2 . TRBV11-2
TGTGCCAGCAGCCCTTACGGGGACTTCTCCTACGAGCAGTACTTC CASSPYGDFSYEQYF . TRBJ2-7 . TRBV28
TGTGCCAGTAGTATAGAGGCGACAGGGCCTGGAAACACCATATATTTT CASSIEATGPGNTIYF TRBD1 TRBJ1-3 . TRBV19
TGTGCCAGCAGCTCGAACAGGGAGAGTTACACTGAAGCTTTCTTT CASSSNRESYTEAFF . TRBJ1-1 . TRBV5-5
TGTGCCTGGACCCTCACGGGAGAACAAGAGACCCAGTACTTC CAWTLTGEQETQYF . TRBJ2-5 . TRBV30
TGCAGCGTTCAGACAGGGCGGCGGCTGTTTTTT CSVQTGRRLFF TRBD1 TRBJ2-2 few TRBV29-1
TGTGCCAGCAACCCCGGATACAGCCTCCAAGAGACCCAGTACTTC CASNPGYSLQETQYF . TRBJ2-5 . TRBV5-6
TGTGCCTTAGGAGGTGTTAATGAAAAACTGTTTTTT CALGGVNEKLFF . TRBJ1-4 . TRBV30
TGTGCCAGCAGCAAACAGGGGGACAGGGGCCAAGAGACCCAGTACTTC CASSKQGDRGQETQYF TRBD1 TRBJ2-5 . TRBV9
TGTGCCAGCAGCTTAACGGCGGGGACGAACACCGGGGAGCTGTTTTTT CASSLTAGTNTGELFF . TRBJ2-2 . TRBV7-8
TGTGCCACCAGCTTGAGGGGGCGGGAGGGGGAGACCCAGTACTTC CATSLRGREGETQYF TRBD2 TRBJ2-5 . TRBV15
TGCGCCAGCAGTGATATGGCCCTTGTGGAGGGACGCACGGATACGCAGTATTTT CASSDMALVEGRTDTQYF . TRBJ2-3 . TRBV10-1
TGCGCCAGCAGCTTTGGCTCGGACAGGTACCAAGAGACCCAGTACTTC CASSFGSDRYQETQYF TRBD1 TRBJ2-5 . TRBV5-1
TGTGCCAGTAGTCAGATAACAACAGTTAGCACAGATACGCAGTATTTT CASSQITTVSTDTQYF . TRBJ2-3 . TRBV19
TGTGCCAGCAATCGCGGGGACCAAGAGACCCAGTACTTC CASNRGDQETQYF . TRBJ2-5 . TRBV7-2
TGTGCCAGCAGCTTCAGGGGGGAGAATCAGCCCCAGCATTTT CASSFRGENQPQHF TRBD1 TRBJ1-5 . TRBV5-8
TGTGCCAGCAGTTCTAGCGGGGGGCGCTCCTGGGACGAGCAGTACTTC CASSSSGGRSWDEQYF TRBD2 TRBJ2-7 . TRBV6-5
TGTGCCACCAGCGGGAGACAGGGGACCTACGAGCAGTACTTC CATSGRQGTYEQYF TRBD1 TRBJ2-7 . TRBV15
TGTGCCAGCAGTGAGGGGCAGATAGCTAACTATGGCTACACCTTC CASSEGQIANYGYTF . TRBJ1-2 . TRBV6-1
TGTGCCATCAGTAGGGGGAGAAACACCATATATTTT CAISRGRNTIYF . TRBJ1-3 . TRBV10-3
TGTGCCAGCAGCTTACGGGGGACGGGGGGCTCCTATAATTCACCCCTCCACTTT CASSLRGTGGSYNSPLHF . TRBJ1-6 . TRBV7-9
TGTGCCAGCAGTGATTCCTTGAACACTGAAGCTTTCTTT CASSDSLNTEAFF . TRBJ1-1 . TRBV2
TGTGCCTGGAGTTCGGGGTTCGAGCAGTACTTC CAWSSGFEQYF . TRBJ2-7 . TRBV30